This section outlines one TCR beta chain sequence together with its context. Antigen unknown. The sample has other DNA sequences that encode this CDR3 too. The donors were all Caucasian adults (living in Nashville, Tennessee). The data were obtained in a study of shared clonotypes between healthy human individuals. Points from the study as a whole: Sequencing depth was predicted to influence how clonotypes are shared among donors. The study generally estimated greater richness for naive than memory subsets.

Germline assignment: CDR1 MDHEN and CDR2 SYDVKM. CDR3 size: 12 residues. After removal of 11 bases from V and 3 bases from J, the junction contained 3 bases not matched to a gene. Only in-frame clones appear in the TCRdb table, and some are missing; sequencing was by immunoSEQ multiplex PCR. This sample has about 2.4 million clones, with roughly 93% found just once. This receptor was identified in a man between 18 and 35 years old in good health. Some clones in this sample may be carry-over from other donors' samples. This chain uses TRBV28 with TRBJ2-7; TRBD2 aligns across 11 bases. The sample comprised naive CD4+ T cells from PBMCs. As for subset: CD45RA+ positively selected. The CDR3 loop reads CASGTSGYEQYF. The CDR3 DNA reads TGTGCCTCCGGGACTAGCGGCTACGAGCAGTACTTC.